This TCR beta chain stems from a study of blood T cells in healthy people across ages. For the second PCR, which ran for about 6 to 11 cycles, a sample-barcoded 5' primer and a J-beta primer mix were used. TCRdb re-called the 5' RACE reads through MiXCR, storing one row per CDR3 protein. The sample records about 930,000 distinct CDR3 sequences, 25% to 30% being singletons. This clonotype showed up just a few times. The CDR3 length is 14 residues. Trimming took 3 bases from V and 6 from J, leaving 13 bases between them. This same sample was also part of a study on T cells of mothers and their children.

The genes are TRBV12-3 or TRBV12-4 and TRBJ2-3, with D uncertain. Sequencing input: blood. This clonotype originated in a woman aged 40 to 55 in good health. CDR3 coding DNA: TGTGCCAGCAGTTTCGCCGGGTATAGGGATACGCAGTATTTT. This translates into CASSFAGYRDTQYF.